This T cell receptor beta chain was identified during a study of cytomegalovirus exposure and HLA in healthy donors. To note about this clone: Its antigen is unidentified.

The CDR3 extends over 14 amino acids. The V and J ends lost 0 bases and 6 bases respectively, with 12 bases between them. Germline V gene data show CDR1 as SGHRS and CDR2 as YFSETQ. Study-level findings and limits: In vitro data verified a few CMV-associated chains as specific for CMV antigens. A later look showed TCR association rates differing by HLA locus, highest for DRB1 and lowest for HLA-C.

Each of the donors was a healthy bone marrow donor. Both 60 Vbeta primers and 13 Jbeta primers went into the PCR. TCRdb's copy holds only in-frame clones and misses some; the assay was immunoSEQ multiplex PCR. This sample yields 200,000 to 250,000 clones, of which about 78% are seen a single time; approximately 3% belongs to the top ten. Input material: PBMCs. V and J are TRBV5-1 and TRBJ1-1; weak D call: TRBD1 (5 bases). This TCR was sampled from a woman in her thirties in good health and CMV-seronegative. CDR3 bases: TGCGCCAGCAGCTTGGTCGGACATTCGTCTGAAGCTTTCTTT. It encodes CASSLVGHSSEAFF.